This entry lists 10 T cell receptor beta chains sequenced from one sample in a study of T cells after yellow fever vaccination. TCRdb independently ran MiXCR on the 5' RACE reads; one entry per CDR3 protein. The top ten hold 15% to 20% of the sample, which has 400,000 to 450,000 distinct CDR3 sequences, around a sixth seen once. The sequencing here drew on PBMCs, taken before the yellow fever booster vaccination. The origin of the receptors is a man younger than 35 who received the YFV17D yellow fever vaccine.

J is TRBJ1-1 and V is TRBV19; TRBD1 aligns across 8 bases. Per germline, CDR1 LNHDA and CDR2 SQIVND (reference sequence). Trimming took 8 bases from V and 1 from J; bases not matched to a gene: 3. The CDR3 loop spans 13 amino acids. The DNA of the CDR3 is TGTGCCAGTGAGACAGGGGAGAACACTGAAGCTTTCTTT. Translation gives CASETGENTEAFF. The complete variable domain, with remaining parts taken from reference TRBV19 and TRBJ1-1, reads DGGITQSPKYLFRKEGQNVTLSCEQNLNHDAMYWYRQDPGQGLRLIYYSQIVNDFQKGDIAEGYSVSREKKESFPLTVTSAQKNPTAFYLCASETGENTEAFFGQGTRLTVV.

This clonotype was recorded a few times. The genes are TRBV6-1 and TRBJ2-5; D ambiguous. This CDR3 spans 12 amino acids. Germline CDR1 reads MNHNS; CDR2 reads SASEGT. With 5 bases removed from V and 4 bases from J, the gap between germline ends came to 8 bases. CDR3 nucleotide sequence: TGTGCCAGCAGTCGGCCGGCAGAGACCCAGTACTTC. This translates into CASSRPAETQYF.

This clonotype was counted only a few times. This sequence joins TRBV2 and TRBJ2-2, with 8 bases identical to TRBD2. The ends lost 8 bases at V and 6 bases at J; junction bases unmatched: 11. In germline, CDR1 is SNHLY, CDR2 FYNNEI. This CDR3 is built from 15 residues. In nucleotides, the CDR3 is TGTGCCAGCCGGGAGGGAGGGCTAGTGGCCGGGGAGCTGTTTTTT. This translates into CASREGGLVAGELFF.

The chain recombines TRBV6-6 with TRBJ1-4; the D gene is possibly TRBD1 (5 bases). Germline CDR1 and CDR2: MNHNY and SVGAGI (reference sequence). The CDR3 covers 15 residues. V lost 3 bases to trimming and J lost 8 bases, with 16 bases between them. CDR3 coding DNA: TGTGCCAGCAGTTATGGCGGGGCCTTAGCGGAAAAACTGTTTTTT. Translation gives CASSYGGALAEKLFF.

This sequence joins TRBV5-1 and TRBJ2-1; D unclear. The germline V and J ends were trimmed by 3 bases and 0 bases, with 13 bases remaining between them. The CDR3 is 16 residues long. Germline CDR1 reads SGHRS; CDR2 reads YFSETQ. Here the CDR3 reads CASSSKIDPSYNEQFF. The CDR3 bases are TGCGCCAGCAGCTCCAAGATCGACCCCTCCTACAATGAGCAGTTCTTC.

The chain couples TRBV5-1 to TRBJ2-7; a possible D gene is TRBD1 (5 bases). Germline lookup yields CDR1 SGHRS and CDR2 YFSETQ. The CDR3 is 14 amino acids. Trimming stripped 4 bases from V and 2 bases from J, with 13 bases between. CDR3 region: CASSTDQGTYEQYF. CDR3 nucleotides: TGCGCCAGCAGCACCGATCAGGGTACCTACGAGCAGTACTTC.

The rearrangement uses TRBV3-1 and TRBJ1-6, with D hard to call. CDR1 is LGHDT and CDR2 is YNNKEL in the germline V gene (reference sequence). Deletions cut 4 bases from V and 8 bases from J, with 12 bases between. This CDR3 spans 14 amino acids. This chain's CDR3 is CASSPTVDDSPLHF. CDR3 in DNA: TGTGCCAGCAGCCCTACCGTCGATGATTCACCCCTCCACTTT.

The J gene is TRBJ2-1, the V gene TRBV7-8, with 11 bases matching TRBD2. J lost 0 bases, V lost 4 bases, and 17 bases had no gene match. This CDR3 has 21 residues. Germline V CDR1 and CDR2: SGHVS, FQNEAQ. The CDR3 loop reads CASSSSGLAGGFYSSYNEQFF. CDR3 nucleotide sequence: TGTGCCAGCAGCTCCAGCGGTCTAGCGGGGGGATTTTACAGCTCCTACAATGAGCAGTTCTTC.

V is TRBV24-1 and J is TRBJ2-5, with D perhaps matching TRBD2 (5 bases). The ends were cut back, 9 bases at V and 4 bases at J, with 14 bases in the middle. In germline, CDR1 is KGHDR, CDR2 SFDVKD. The CDR3 consists of 13 residues. For the CDR3, the DNA is TGTGCCACCGCGTCGGGGTACGGAGAGACCCAGTACTTC. It is translated as CATASGYGETQYF.

The table lists this clonotype with many counts. The CDR3 bases are TGTGCCAGCAGTTTGTACAGGGGCACTGAAGCTTTCTTT. Translating it yields CASSLYRGTEAFF. The V call is TRBV6-5, the J call TRBJ1-1, with 7 bases that match TRBD1. Germline CDR1 and CDR2: MNHEY and SVGAGI. After removal of 4 bases from V and 4 bases from J, the junction contained 3 bases not matched to a gene. The CDR3 is 13 amino acids.